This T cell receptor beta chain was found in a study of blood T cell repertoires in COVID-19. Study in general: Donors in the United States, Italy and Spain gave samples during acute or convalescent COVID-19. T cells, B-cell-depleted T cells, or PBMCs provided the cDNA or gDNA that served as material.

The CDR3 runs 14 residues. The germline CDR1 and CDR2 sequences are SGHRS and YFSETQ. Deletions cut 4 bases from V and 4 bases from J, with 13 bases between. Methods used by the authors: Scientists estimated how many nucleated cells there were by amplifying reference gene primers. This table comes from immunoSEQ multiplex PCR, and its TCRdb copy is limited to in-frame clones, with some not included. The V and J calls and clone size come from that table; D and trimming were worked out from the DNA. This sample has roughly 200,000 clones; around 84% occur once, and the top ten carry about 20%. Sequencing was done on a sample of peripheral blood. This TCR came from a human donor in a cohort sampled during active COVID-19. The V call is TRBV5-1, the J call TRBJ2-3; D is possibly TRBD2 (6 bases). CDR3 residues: CASSGRLGSDTQYF. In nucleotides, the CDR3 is TGCGCCAGCAGCGGGAGGTTAGGTTCAGATACGCAGTATTTT.